One and the same sample provided the 16 T cell receptor beta chains below, sequenced in a study of multiple sclerosis patients with progressive multifocal leukoencephalopathy. Repertoires were generated with immunoSEQ multiplex PCR, while TCRdb's copy carries only in-frame clones and drops some. The repertoire holds fewer than 35,000 clones, with 75% to 90% as singletons. Stated time point: before natalizumab initiation. The source material was PBMCs. These TCRs come from a human donor with multiple sclerosis.

V is TRBV6-1 and J is TRBJ1-5; maybe TRBD1 (6 bases). This CDR3 is 14 amino acids long. V was trimmed by 5 bases and J by 7 bases, leaving 15 bases between them. In germline, CDR1 is MNHNS, CDR2 SASEGT. DNA of the CDR3: TGTGCCAGCAGTCCTCAGGGGCGACGGCAGCCCCAGCATTTT. Amino acid sequence: CASSPQGRRQPQHF.

J is TRBJ2-1 and V is TRBV15; 8 bases match TRBD2. Trimming cost V 0 bases and J 2 bases; bases outside gene matches: 6. The CDR3 contains 17 residues. In germline, CDR1 is LNHNV, CDR2 YYDKDF (reference sequence). In nucleotides, the CDR3 is TGTGCCACCAGCAGAGACTGGGGACTAGGGGCCTACAATGAGCAGTTCTTC. Its translation: CATSRDWGLGAYNEQFF.

The rearrangement links TRBV9 to TRBJ1-2; TRBD1 aligns across 7 bases. CDR3 length equals 14 residues. V lost 3 bases and J lost 3; bases outside the gene matches: 5. Germline CDR1 is SGDLS and CDR2 is YYNGEE. The CDR3 protein is CASSETQGYYGYTF. For the CDR3, the DNA is TGTGCCAGCAGCGAAACACAGGGGTACTATGGCTACACCTTC.

The chain combines TRBV6-4 with TRBJ2-2, with D uncertain. Per germline, CDR1 MRHNA and CDR2 SNTAGT. The V end was cut by 6 bases, the J end by 6 bases, with 11 bases between. CDR3 size: 13 residues. The CDR3 region is CASSHLESGELFF. DNA for the CDR3: TGTGCCAGCAGCCATCTAGAATCCGGGGAGCTGTTTTTT.

The chain carries TRBV2 and TRBJ2-3; 9 bases align to TRBD1. The CDR3 has 15 residues. The V and J ends lost 6 bases and 5 bases, in that order; junction bases with no gene match: 9. Germline V CDR1 and CDR2: SNHLY, FYNNEI. In nucleotides, the CDR3 is TGTGCCAGCAGGGTACAGGGGGCCAGGGAAGATACGCAGTATTTT. Protein product: CASRVQGAREDTQYF.

This clone was recorded once. This chain uses TRBV27 with TRBJ1-4; 10 bases map to TRBD1. The CDR3 loop spans 14 amino acids. After removal of 3 bases from V and 7 bases from J, the junction contained 2 bases not matched to a gene. Germline V gene sequence: CDR1 MNHEY, CDR2 SMNVEV (reference sequence). This chain's CDR3 is CASSFGTGVEKLFF. For the CDR3, the DNA is TGTGCCAGCAGTTTCGGGACAGGGGTTGAAAAACTGTTTTTT.

This clone was seen once. The chain recombines TRBV7-2 with TRBJ2-1, with 7 bases lining up with TRBD1. Per the germline V gene, CDR1 is SGHTA and CDR2 is FQGNSA. Trimming took 5 bases from V and 7 from J; bases not matched to a gene: 11. The CDR3 is 15 residues long. The chain's CDR3 is CASSAQTQGVNEQFF. Here the CDR3 DNA reads TGTGCCAGCAGCGCCCAGACTCAGGGGGTTAATGAGCAGTTCTTC.

The V gene is TRBV7-2, the J gene TRBJ2-5; 7 nucleotides match TRBD1. This CDR3 has 15 amino acids. After removal of 5 bases from V and 10 bases from J, the junction contained 16 bases not matched to a gene. Germline loops: CDR1 SGHTA, CDR2 FQGNSA. CDR3 in amino acids: CASSIRDSRQSVQYF. CDR3 sequence (DNA): TGTGCCAGCAGCATCCGGGACAGCCGTCAATCGGTCCAGTACTTC. The variable domain in full, with the rest retrieved from reference TRBV7-2 and TRBJ2-5, is GAGVSQSPSNKVTEKGKDVELRCDPISGHTALYWYRQSLGQGLEFLIYFQGNSAPDKSGLPSDRFSAERTGGSVSTLTIQRTQQEDSAVYLCASSIRDSRQSVQYFGPGTRLLVL.

The gene calls are TRBV5-6 and TRBJ2-1; 11 nucleotides align to TRBD2. V lost 6 bases and J lost 0; bases outside the gene matches: 14. Germline V CDR1 and CDR2: SGHDT, YYEEEE. The CDR3 is 19 amino acids. The CDR3 DNA is TGTGCCAGCAACAAACTAGCGGGAGCCACTAAAAGCTCCTACAATGAGCAGTTCTTC. It translates to CASNKLAGATKSSYNEQFF. The variable domain in full, with the rest retrieved from reference TRBV5-6 and TRBJ2-1, is DAGVTQSPTHLIKTRGQQVTLRCSPKSGHDTVSWYQQALGQGPQFIFQYYEEEERQRGNFPDRFSGHQFPNYSSELNVNALLLGDSALYLCASNKLAGATKSSYNEQFFGPGTRLTVL.

This chain links TRBV28 with TRBJ1-2; 8 bases map to TRBD1. Germline V CDR1 and CDR2: MDHEN, SYDVKM. The junction had 6 bases not matched to a gene; V was cut back by 6 bases and J by 3 bases. CDR3 size: 14 residues. The CDR3: CASRPGGAHYGYTF. DNA of the CDR3: TGTGCCAGCAGGCCAGGGGGCGCGCACTATGGCTACACCTTC.

The rearrangement links TRBV21-1 to TRBJ2-1; TRBD2 is the table's D call and was not checked against the DNA. TRBV21-1 is a documented pseudogene. The CDR3 contains 13 residues. In nucleotides, the CDR3 is TGTGCCGGCAGGAGGAGAGGGTACAATGAGCAGTTCTTC. Protein product: CAGRRRGYNEQFF.

The chain links TRBV27 to TRBJ2-1; D unresolved. The germline CDR1 and CDR2 sequences are MNHEY and SMNVEV (reference sequence). This CDR3 contains 14 residues. V lost 5 bases to trimming and J lost 4 bases, with 12 bases between them. The CDR3 spells CASSILLSYNEQFF. In nucleotides, the CDR3 is TGTGCCAGCAGTATCTTACTGTCGTACAATGAGCAGTTCTTC.

This clone was found once. Additional DNA sequences in this sample encode the identical CDR3. The gene calls are TRBV19 and TRBJ2-1; the match to TRBD1 covers 9 bases. Trimming removed 9 bases from V and 5 bases from J; junction bases left unmatched: 8. CDR1 LNHDA and CDR2 SQIVND come from the germline V gene (reference sequence). This CDR3 has 14 residues. As DNA, the CDR3 is TGTGCCAGCGGGCGGGACAGGGCTGACAATGAGCAGTTCTTC. Amino acids: CASGRDRADNEQFF.

The chain carries TRBV11-2 and TRBJ2-7; TRBD2 aligns across 15 bases. V shed 1 base and J 7 bases; nucleotides not matched to a gene: 11. In germline, CDR1 is SGHAT, CDR2 FQNNGV. The CDR3 length is 18 residues. Written as DNA, the CDR3 is TGTGCCAGCAGCTTAGTAGCCCCTGGACTAGCGGGAGGGCGTGAGCAGTACTTC. As protein: CASSLVAPGLAGGREQYF.

CDR3 protein: CASSLYADTEAFF. CDR3 DNA sequence: TGTGCCAGCAGTTTATACGCGGATACTGAAGCTTTCTTT. The V call is TRBV28, the J call TRBJ1-1; D not resolved. Germline values: CDR1 MDHEN, CDR2 SYDVKM. V lost 1 base to trimming and J lost 5 bases, with 8 bases between them. The CDR3 consists of 13 residues.

The chain employs TRBV7-3 and TRBJ2-1; TRBD2 matches 7 bases. J lost 0 bases, V lost 1 base, and 15 bases had no gene match. The CDR3 spans 20 residues. Germline V lookup: CDR1 SGHTA, CDR2 FQGTGA. Here the CDR3 DNA reads TGTGCCAGCAGCTTAATTCCGCCGGGACTATCCCTGAGCTCCTACAATGAGCAGTTCTTC. This sequence encodes CASSLIPPGLSLSSYNEQFF.